This TCR beta chain came from a study of cytomegalovirus exposure and HLA in healthy donors. Study in general: The study placed 70% to 85% of its approximately 400 genotyped donors in the Caucasian-associated ancestry cluster. Study results and caveats: When analyzed later, the rates of TCR association showed variation by HLA locus, with DRB1 the most and HLA-C the fewest. A classifier reportedly called cytomegalovirus status with high sensitivity and specificity.

As for this clone: The antigen remains unidentified.

The PCR ran on 60 Vbeta and 13 Jbeta primers. Some clones are missing from TCRdb's copy, which holds only in-frame ones; the method was immunoSEQ multiplex PCR. The sample lists 130,000 to 150,000 clones, around three quarters occurring once. There are 13 residues in the CDR3. Per the germline V gene, CDR1 is MGHRA and CDR2 is YSYEKL. The V gene end was trimmed by 4 bases and the J gene end by 3 bases; junction bases not matched to a gene: 2. The chain couples TRBV4-1 to TRBJ2-5; 7 bases align to TRBD1. This sequence was found in a man aged 40-49 years in good health and CMV-seropositive. The sample taken for sequencing was PBMCs. CDR3 protein: CASSRDREETQYF. In DNA form, the CDR3 reads TGCGCCAGCAGCCGAGACAGGGAAGAGACCCAGTACTTC.